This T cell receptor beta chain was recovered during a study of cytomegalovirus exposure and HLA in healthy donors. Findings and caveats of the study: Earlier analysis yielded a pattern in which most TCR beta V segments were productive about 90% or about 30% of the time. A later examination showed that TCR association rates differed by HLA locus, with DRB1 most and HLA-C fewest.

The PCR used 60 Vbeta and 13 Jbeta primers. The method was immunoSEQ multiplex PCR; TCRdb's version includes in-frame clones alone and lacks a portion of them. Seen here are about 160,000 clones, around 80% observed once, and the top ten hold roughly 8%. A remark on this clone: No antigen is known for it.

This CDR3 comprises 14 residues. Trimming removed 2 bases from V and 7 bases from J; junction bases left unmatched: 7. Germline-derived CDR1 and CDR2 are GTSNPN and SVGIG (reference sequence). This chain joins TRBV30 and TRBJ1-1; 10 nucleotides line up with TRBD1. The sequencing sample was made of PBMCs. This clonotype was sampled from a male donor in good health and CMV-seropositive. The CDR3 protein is CAWSPDRGMDEAFF. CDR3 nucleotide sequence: TGTGCCTGGAGTCCGGACAGGGGGATGGATGAAGCTTTCTTT.